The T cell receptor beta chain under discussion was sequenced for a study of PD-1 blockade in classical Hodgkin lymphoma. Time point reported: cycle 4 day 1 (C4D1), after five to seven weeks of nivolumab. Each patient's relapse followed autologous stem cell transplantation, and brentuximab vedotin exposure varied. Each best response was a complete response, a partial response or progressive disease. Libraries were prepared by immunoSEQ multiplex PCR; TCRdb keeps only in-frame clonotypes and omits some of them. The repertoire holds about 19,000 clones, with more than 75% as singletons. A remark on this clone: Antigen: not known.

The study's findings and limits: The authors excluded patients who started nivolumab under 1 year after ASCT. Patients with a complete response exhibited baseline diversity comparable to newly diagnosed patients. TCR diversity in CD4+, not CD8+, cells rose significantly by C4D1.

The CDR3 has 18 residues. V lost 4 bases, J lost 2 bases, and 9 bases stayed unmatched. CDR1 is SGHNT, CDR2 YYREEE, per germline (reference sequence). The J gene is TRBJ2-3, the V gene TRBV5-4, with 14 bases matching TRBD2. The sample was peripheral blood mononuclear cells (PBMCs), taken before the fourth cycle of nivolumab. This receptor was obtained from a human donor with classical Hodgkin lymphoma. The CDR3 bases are TGTGCCAGCAGCCCCGGGACTAGCGGGAGTAAATACACAGATACGCAGTATTTT. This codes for CASSPGTSGSKYTDTQYF.